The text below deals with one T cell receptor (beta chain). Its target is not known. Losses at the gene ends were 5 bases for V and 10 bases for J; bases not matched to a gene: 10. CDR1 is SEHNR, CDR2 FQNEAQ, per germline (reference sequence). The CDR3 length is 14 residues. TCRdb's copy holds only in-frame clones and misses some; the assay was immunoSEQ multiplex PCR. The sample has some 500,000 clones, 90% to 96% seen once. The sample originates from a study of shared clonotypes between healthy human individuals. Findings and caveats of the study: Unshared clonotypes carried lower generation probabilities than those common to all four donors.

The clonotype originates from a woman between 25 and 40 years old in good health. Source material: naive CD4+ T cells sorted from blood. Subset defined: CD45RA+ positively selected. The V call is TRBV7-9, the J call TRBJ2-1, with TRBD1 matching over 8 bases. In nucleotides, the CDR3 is TGTGCCAGCAGCCCCAGGACAGGGTTTGGCGAGCAGTTCTTC. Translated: CASSPRTGFGEQFF.